These 29 T cell receptor beta chains share one sample of origin, sequenced in a study of blood T cell repertoires in COVID-19 (dated by TCRdb to the early 2020s). The library was prepared using the immunoSEQ multiplex PCR assay. TCRdb obtained this table from immuneACCESS and retained in-frame rearrangements with V and J assigned. These tables miss some clones; where compared with another copy, unresolved V genes account for less than half of the shortfall, and the remainder is unexplained. This sample lists over 55,000 clones; about 86% were detected once. The top ten clones comprise 5% to 6% of the sample. Sequencing was carried out using peripheral blood. Source of these receptors: a man in his fifties or sixties with active COVID-19.

The CDR3 DNA reads TGTGCCAGAAGCTTGCCATGGGACACTCCAGACGGGGCCAACGTCCTGACTTTC. This sequence encodes CARSLPWDTPDGANVLTF. The chain employs TRBV5-3 and TRBJ2-6, with a tentative D call TRBD1 (6 bases). TRBV5-3 is an open reading frame whose function is uncertain. The CDR3 covers 18 residues. V shed 1 base and J shed 4 bases, with 18 bases lying between them.

The CDR3 nucleotides read TGTGCCAGCAGTTGGGACTTCGACACCGGGGAGCTGTTTTTT. Translating gives CASSWDFDTGELFF. The V gene is TRBV6-7, the J gene TRBJ2-2; D is perhaps TRBD2 (6 bases). TRBV6-7 is an open reading frame, and its role is uncertain. Between the trimmed V and J ends, which lost 4 bases and 3 bases, there was a span of 9 bases. This CDR3 is built from 14 residues.

This clone came up once. The chain employs TRBV6-5 and TRBJ2-7; the D gene is possibly TRBD2 (6 bases). This CDR3 has 13 amino acids. Germline values: CDR1 MNHEY, CDR2 SVGAGI. Trimming took 7 bases from V and 6 from J, leaving 16 bases between them. The CDR3 reads CASTGTRGLEQYF. The CDR3 DNA is TGTGCCAGCACCGGGACTCGCGGCCTCGAGCAGTACTTC.

The chain couples TRBV9 to TRBJ2-3, with D possibly being TRBD2 (6 bases). CDR1 and CDR2 (germline): SGDLS, YYNGEE. The CDR3 runs to 16 residues. Trimming removed 3 bases at V and 3 bases at J, with 17 bases between. In DNA form, the CDR3 reads TGTGCCAGCAGCGCCCCCTCCGGGAGCGGAACAGATACGCAGTATTTT. It yields the protein CASSAPSGSGTDTQYF.

The chain combines TRBV5-6 with TRBJ2-5; 7 bases are a match to TRBD2. The J segment lost 7 bases and the V segment lost 2 bases, leaving 8 bases of the junction unmatched. This CDR3 contains 14 residues. Germline-derived CDR1 and CDR2 are SGHDT and YYEEEE. CDR3 nucleotides: TGTGCCAGCAGCTTTACCGGGGGGTACGCGACCCAGTACTTC. Encoded protein: CASSFTGGYATQYF.

J is TRBJ2-3 and V is TRBV9; TRBD2 might be the D (6 bases). CDR3 length: 16 amino acids. Trimming removed 3 bases at V and 2 bases at J, with 16 bases between. Germline V gene data show CDR1 as SGDLS and CDR2 as YYNGEE. The CDR3 protein is CASSARVGGNTDTQYF. The CDR3 nucleotides read TGTGCCAGCAGCGCCCGAGTGGGAGGTAACACAGATACGCAGTATTTT.

This clone was recorded a few times. The chain is built from TRBV5-1 and TRBJ2-7; 9 nucleotides match TRBD1. Germline values: CDR1 SGHRS, CDR2 YFSETQ. The J segment lost 5 bases and the V segment lost 4 bases, leaving 7 bases of the junction unmatched. This CDR3 has 14 amino acids. The CDR3 reads CASSPGQGFDEQYF. CDR3 in DNA: TGCGCCAGCAGCCCGGGACAGGGATTTGACGAGCAGTACTTC.

The rearrangement links TRBV5-5 to TRBJ2-2; D not resolved. The CDR3 is 17 residues long. Germline-derived CDR1 and CDR2 are SGHKS and YYEKEE (reference sequence). V lost 2 bases and J 0 bases, leaving 14 bases between the germline ends. The CDR3 DNA reads TGTGCCAGCAGCTTCTTATTTGAGAGGACGAACACCGGGGAGCTGTTTTTT. Translating gives CASSFLFERTNTGELFF. Looking up the rest from reference TRBV5-5 and TRBJ2-2 gives the full variable domain: DAGVTQSPTHLIKTRGQQVTLRCSPISGHKSVSWYQQVLGQGPQFIFQYYEKEERGRGNFPDRFSARQFPNYSSELNVNALLLGDSALYLCASSFLFERTNTGELFFGEGSRLTVL.

V and J are TRBV27 and TRBJ2-1, with 11 bases lining up with TRBD2. Germline V gene data show CDR1 as MNHEY and CDR2 as SMNVEV (reference sequence). CDR3 length: 15 residues. Trimming removed 5 bases from V and 7 bases from J; junction bases left unmatched: 7. The CDR3 DNA is TGTGCCAGCAGTGATGGCACTAGCGGGAGTAATGAGCAGTTCTTC. It yields the protein CASSDGTSGSNEQFF.

The chain combines TRBV28 with TRBJ1-2; possible D gene TRBD1, 5 bases. Trimming pared 1 base from V and 8 bases from J, leaving 14 bases between. This CDR3 is 14 amino acids long. Germline CDR1 reads MDHEN; CDR2 reads SYDVKM. CDR3 sequence: CASSLSGQGYGYTF. As DNA, the CDR3 is TGTGCCAGCAGTTTATCAGGGCAGGGATACGGCTACACCTTC.

Written as DNA, the CDR3 is TGTGCCAGCAGCTTACATAGTGGGGCAAATGAAAAACTGTTTTTT. Translating it yields CASSLHSGANEKLFF. The chain joins TRBV11-2 to TRBJ1-4, with D perhaps TRBD1 (5 bases). CDR3 size: 15 residues. Germline V gene sequence: CDR1 SGHAT, CDR2 FQNNGV. V gave up 2 bases and J gave up 5 bases, with 12 bases separating them.

This chain links TRBV7-9 with TRBJ2-5; maybe TRBD1 (5 bases). V was shortened by 1 base and J by 2 bases, with 8 bases between the two germline ends. Germline assignment: CDR1 SEHNR and CDR2 FQNEAQ (reference sequence). The CDR3 contains 14 residues. The CDR3 loop is CASSLGQGQETQYF. DNA of the CDR3: TGTGCCAGCAGCTTAGGTCAGGGTCAAGAGACCCAGTACTTC.

This rearrangement joins TRBV4-1 to TRBJ2-1, with 10 bases identical to TRBD2. V trimming: 0 bases; J trimming: 9 bases; junction bases outside the gene matches: 5. The CDR3 is 15 residues long. Germline CDR1 reads MGHRA; CDR2 reads YSYEKL. The CDR3 sequence is CASSQDPASGGEQFF. The CDR3 nucleotides read TGCGCCAGCAGCCAAGATCCAGCTAGCGGGGGTGAGCAGTTCTTC.

This chain links TRBV2 with TRBJ2-1, with 8 bases lining up with TRBD2. There are 15 residues in the CDR3. The trim removed 4 bases at V and 4 bases at J, leaving 6 bases unmatched. The germline CDR1 and CDR2 sequences are SNHLY and FYNNEI. The CDR3 loop reads CASSVVAGTYNEQFF. The CDR3 DNA reads TGTGCCAGCAGTGTGGTAGCGGGAACTTACAATGAGCAGTTCTTC. Full variable domain (rest looked up from reference TRBV2 and TRBJ2-1): EPEVTQTPSHQVTQMGQEVILRCVPISNHLYFYWYRQILGQKVEFLVSFYNNEISEKSEIFDDQFSVERPDGSNFTLKIRSTKLEDSAMYFCASSVVAGTYNEQFFGPGTRLTVL.

This chain connects TRBV7-6 to TRBJ1-5; 7 bases match TRBD1. The V gene's germline CDR1 is SGHVS and CDR2 FNYEAQ. The CDR3 runs 15 residues. Trimming removed 5 bases from V and 4 bases from J; junction bases left unmatched: 8. CDR3 DNA sequence: TGTGCCAGCAGCCGGGACAGTTTTCGGAATCAGCCCCAGCATTTT. It yields the protein CASSRDSFRNQPQHF. The full variable domain, in which reference TRBV7-6 and TRBJ1-5 provide the parts outside the CDR3, is GAGVSQSPRYKVTKRGQDVALRCDPISGHVSLYWYRQALGQGPEFLTYFNYEAQQDKSGLPNDRFSAERPEGSISTLTIQRTEQRDSAMYRCASSRDSFRNQPQHFGDGTRLSIL.

The V gene is TRBV5-3, the J gene TRBJ1-5; D may be TRBD1 (5 bases). TRBV5-3 is an ORF, and what it does is uncertain. The CDR3 has 15 residues. V lost 3 bases, J lost 1 base, and 11 bases lay in between. In DNA, the CDR3 is TGTGCCAGAAGCTGGAGGGGAGAGAGCAATCAGCCCCAGCATTTT. As protein: CARSWRGESNQPQHF.

This clone was counted ten times or more. This chain uses TRBV5-5 with TRBJ2-7; D is perhaps TRBD2 (5 bases). The CDR3 covers 12 residues. Trimming stripped 1 base from V and 6 bases from J, with 8 bases between. Per the germline V gene, CDR1 is SGHKS and CDR2 is YYEKEE (reference sequence). The CDR3 loop reads CASSLRGLEQYF. The DNA for the CDR3 is TGTGCCAGCAGCTTGCGAGGGCTCGAGCAGTACTTC. Filled out from reference TRBV5-5 and TRBJ2-7, the complete variable domain reads DAGVTQSPTHLIKTRGQQVTLRCSPISGHKSVSWYQQVLGQGPQFIFQYYEKEERGRGNFPDRFSARQFPNYSSELNVNALLLGDSALYLCASSLRGLEQYFGPGTRLTVT.

The chain joins TRBV5-1 to TRBJ1-3; 9 nucleotides line up with TRBD1. The CDR3 is 16 amino acids. In germline, CDR1 is SGHRS, CDR2 YFSETQ. J lost 0 bases, V lost 4 bases, and 5 bases had no gene match. CDR3 nucleotide sequence: TGCGCCAGCAGCGCAACAGGGGGCTCCTCTGGAAACACCATATATTTT. Amino acid sequence: CASSATGGSSGNTIYF.

This chain connects TRBV3-1 (or the pseudogene TRBV3-2) to TRBJ1-1; 7 bases line up with TRBD1. Per the germline V gene, CDR1 is LGHDT and CDR2 is YNNKEL (reference sequence). V was clipped by 3 bases and J by 6 bases; unmatched bases: 7. CDR3 length: 14 residues. CDR3 nucleotide sequence: TGTGCCAGCAGCCAGATGACAGGGTCGGCTGAAGCTTTCTTT. This codes for CASSQMTGSAEAFF.

This clone was seen a few times. The chain uses TRBV29-1 and TRBJ2-7, with D perhaps matching TRBD2 (6 bases). The CDR3 has 13 residues. Germline V gives CDR1 SQVTM, CDR2 ANQGSEA. With 5 bases removed from V and 3 bases from J, the gap between germline ends came to 14 bases. The CDR3 bases are TGCAGCGTTTGGGGCCTCGGGGGCTACGAGCAGTACTTC. Protein product: CSVWGLGGYEQYF.

The chain recombines TRBV28 with TRBJ1-6; a possible D gene is TRBD1 (6 bases). With 2 bases removed from V and 7 bases from J, the gap between germline ends came to 12 bases. Germline-derived CDR1 and CDR2 are MDHEN and SYDVKM. The CDR3 is made up of 15 amino acids. This chain's CDR3 is CASSLITGTNSPLHF. The CDR3, as DNA: TGTGCCAGCAGTTTAATAACGGGGACAAATTCACCCCTCCACTTT.

Details on this clone: The missing conserved phenylalanine or tryptophan at the end of this CDR3 makes a read error likely. The limits of the CDR3 on the DNA are not certain, so only TCRdb's listed CDR3 is given. V usage is TRBV7-3 and J usage is TRBJ2-7; TRBD2 is the table's D call, not checked against the DNA. Germline CDR1 and CDR2: SGHTA and FQGTGA. The length of the CDR3 is 9 amino acids, counting both ends. The CDR3 sequence is CASSFLPPY.

The chain couples TRBV30 to TRBJ2-5; D call uncertain. The CDR3 loop spans 14 amino acids. V lost 1 base to trimming and J lost 2 bases, with 11 bases between them. Germline CDR1 and CDR2: GTSNPN and SVGIG (reference sequence). Here the CDR3 reads CAWSARGFQETQYF. The CDR3 DNA reads TGTGCCTGGAGTGCACGCGGTTTTCAAGAGACCCAGTACTTC.

V is TRBV7-9 and J is TRBJ1-1, with TRBD1 as a possible D gene (6 bases). The ends were cut back, 5 bases at V and 6 bases at J, with 13 bases in the middle. The CDR3 spans 13 residues. Germline assignment: CDR1 SEHNR and CDR2 FQNEAQ (reference sequence). The CDR3 here is CASSHRQVAEAFF. As DNA, the CDR3 is TGTGCCAGCAGCCATCGACAGGTGGCTGAAGCTTTCTTT.

The chain links TRBV5-1 to TRBJ2-1; TRBD2 aligns across 15 bases. The CDR3 spans 16 residues. V lost 4 bases to trimming and J lost 6 bases; unmatched junction nucleotides: 5. Germline CDR1 and CDR2: SGHRS and YFSETQ. The chain's CDR3 is CASSGGLAGGSNEQFF. The CDR3 nucleotides read TGCGCCAGCAGCGGAGGACTAGCGGGAGGGAGCAATGAGCAGTTCTTC.

V gene TRBV11-2 combines with J gene TRBJ1-1; 7 bases map to TRBD1. The CDR3 extends over 12 amino acids. After removal of 6 bases from V and 6 bases from J, the junction contained 4 bases not matched to a gene. CDR1 SGHAT and CDR2 FQNNGV come from the germline V gene. CDR3 nucleotides: TGTGCCAGCAGTCAGGGGGAGGCTGAAGCTTTCTTT. Amino acids: CASSQGEAEAFF.

The chain is built from TRBV15 and TRBJ1-5; a possible D gene is TRBD1 (5 bases). This CDR3 contains 14 residues. Trimming removed 1 base at V and 7 bases at J, with 11 bases between. Germline V gene data show CDR1 as LNHNV and CDR2 as YYDKDF (reference sequence). The CDR3 nucleotides read TGTGCCACCAGCAGAGCAGGGCTCCGGCAGCCCCAGCATTTT. Protein product: CATSRAGLRQPQHF.

V usage is TRBV5-8 and J usage is TRBJ1-6; 8 nucleotides match TRBD1. Germline lookup yields CDR1 SGHTS and CDR2 YDEGEE. This CDR3 spans 16 amino acids. V was pared by 3 bases and J by 7 bases, with 9 bases of the junction left unmatched. The CDR3 loop reads CASSWGQVVRNSPLHF. CDR3 DNA: TGTGCCAGCAGCTGGGGACAGGTGGTACGAAATTCACCCCTCCACTTT.

The gene calls are TRBV5-4 and TRBJ2-2; D gene unclear. Germline values: CDR1 SGHNT, CDR2 YYREEE (reference sequence). This CDR3 has 12 amino acids. The V and J ends lost 6 bases and 3 bases respectively, with 6 bases between them. The CDR3 is CASNSYTGELFF. DNA of the CDR3: TGTGCCAGCAATTCATACACCGGGGAGCTGTTTTTT. The full variable domain, rest sourced from reference TRBV5-4 and TRBJ2-2, is ETGVTQSPTHLIKTRGQQVTLRCSSQSGHNTVSWYQQALGQGPQFIFQYYREEENGRGNFPPRFSGLQFPNYSSELNVNALELDDSALYLCASNSYTGELFFGEGSRLTVL.